Below are 3 T cell receptor beta chains sequenced from a single sample in a study of T cells in localized non-small cell lung cancer. Only in-frame clones appear in the TCRdb table, and some are missing; sequencing was by immunoSEQ multiplex PCR. The data hold thousands of clones, with roughly 42% observed a single time. Specimen: lung tumor tissue, collected before any cancer treatment. The receptors here all came from a male donor at least 60 years old with stage I lung adenocarcinoma.

The chain employs TRBV9 and TRBJ2-5; no definite D call. Germline loops: CDR1 SGDLS, CDR2 YYNGEE. CDR3 size: 13 residues. Trimming pared 5 bases from V and 7 bases from J, leaving 15 bases between. CDR3 bases: TGTGCCAGCAGTCCAACTACCCCTGTGACCCAGTACTTC. Translation: CASSPTTPVTQYF.

This clone was seen a few times. The chain joins TRBV19 to TRBJ2-3; D is possibly TRBD2 (5 bases). Germline lookup yields CDR1 LNHDA and CDR2 SQIVND (reference sequence). V gave up 5 bases and J gave up 0 bases, with 9 bases separating them. The CDR3 loop spans 14 amino acids. CDR3 DNA sequence: TGTGCCAGTAGTCCCCGGACTAGCACAGATACGCAGTATTTT. Protein: CASSPRTSTDTQYF.

By share of the sample, this clone is medium-sized. J is TRBJ2-7 and V is TRBV2, with TRBD1 matching over 11 bases. Per germline, CDR1 SNHLY and CDR2 FYNNEI. The V and J ends lost 3 bases and 6 bases, in that order; junction bases with no gene match: 4. The CDR3 length is 14 residues. CDR3 sequence: CASSDWDRGSEQYF. The CDR3 DNA is TGTGCCAGCAGTGACTGGGACAGGGGGAGCGAGCAGTACTTC.